The 28 T cell receptor beta chains given below trace back to one sample, sequenced in a study of molecular identifiers for immune sequencing clone quantification. TCRdb fed the PCR reads into MiXCR, producing one record per CDR3 protein. The data hold 600,000 to 650,000 distinct CDR3 sequences, with 20% observed a single time. The sample taken for sequencing was naive CD8+ T cells from blood, with Jurkat cell RNA spiked in. Subset of the sample: FACS-sorted CD8+CD4-CCR7+CD45RA+ naive T cells. These receptors were obtained from a human donor in good health. Some libraries in this study had Jurkat cell RNA spiked in.

This clonotype was seen many times. The chain has TRBV12-3 or TRBV12-4 and TRBJ2-1; 7 nucleotides match TRBD1. V was pared by 8 bases and J by 5 bases, with 6 bases of the junction left unmatched. The CDR3 length is 13 residues. The CDR3 DNA sequence: TGTGCCAGCTTTACAGGGGACGACAATGAGCAGTTCTTC. Its translation: CASFTGDDNEQFF.

This chain connects TRBV27 to TRBJ2-7; TRBD2 matches at 7 bases. With 1 base clipped from V and 5 bases from J, the junction kept 8 bases outside the gene matches. The germline V gene encodes CDR1 MNHEY and CDR2 SMNVEV (reference sequence). The CDR3 extends over 15 amino acids. The CDR3 DNA sequence: TGTGCCAGCAGTTTATTTGCGGCTAGCGGCGACGAGCAGTACTTC. It yields the protein CASSLFAASGDEQYF.

This clonotype was seen more than once but under ten times. This chain joins TRBV4-3 and TRBJ2-3; 11 bases match TRBD2. There are 16 residues in the CDR3. CDR1 is LGHNA and CDR2 is YSLEER in the germline V gene. The V and J ends lost 2 bases and 3 bases, in that order; junction bases with no gene match: 4. The CDR3 spells CASSQLLAGDTDTQYF. The CDR3 coding sequence is TGCGCCAGCAGCCAACTACTAGCGGGGGATACAGATACGCAGTATTTT.

This clonotype was seen many times. The chain couples TRBV11-2 to TRBJ1-1; D gene uncertain. The CDR3 has 14 amino acids. V gave up 4 bases and J gave up 4 bases, with 13 bases separating them. The germline V gene encodes CDR1 SGHAT and CDR2 FQNNGV. The CDR3 nucleotides are TGTGCCAGCAGCTCCTTCCACCTAGGCACTGAAGCTTTCTTT. Translated: CASSSFHLGTEAFF.

This clonotype was detected ten times or more. The rearrangement links TRBV20-1 to TRBJ2-5; tentative D call: TRBD1 (6 bases). The CDR3 length is 17 residues. Germline V gene sequence: CDR1 DFQATT, CDR2 SNEGSKA (reference sequence). Trimming removed 0 bases at V and 4 bases at J, with 21 bases between. The CDR3 nucleotides are TGCAGTGCTAGAGATCAAAGGGCAGGGGACGTTCGAGAGACCCAGTACTTC. Translating gives CSARDQRAGDVRETQYF.

The chain links TRBV7-9 to TRBJ2-7; TRBD1 is a possible D gene (5 bases). Deletions cut 5 bases from V and 8 bases from J, with 13 bases between. Germline CDR1 SEHNR, CDR2 FQNEAQ (reference sequence). This CDR3 comprises 12 residues. CDR3 in amino acids: CASSPAGYKQYF. DNA of the CDR3: TGTGCCAGCAGCCCCGCAGGGTACAAGCAGTACTTC.

The V call is TRBV4-1, the J call TRBJ2-7; weak D call: TRBD2 (6 bases). The CDR3 totals 15 residues. Looked up from germline, CDR1 is MGHRA and CDR2 is YSYEKL. V dropped 1 base and J dropped 3 bases, with 13 bases sitting between them. CDR3 sequence: CASSQGGTPLYEQYF. The CDR3 DNA is TGCGCCAGCAGCCAAGGCGGGACCCCTCTCTACGAGCAGTACTTC.

This clonotype was counted ten times or more. V usage is TRBV28 and J usage is TRBJ2-7; perhaps D is TRBD1 or TRBD2 (7 bases each). Trimming took 2 bases from V and 5 from J, leaving 13 bases between them. The germline V gene encodes CDR1 MDHEN and CDR2 SYDVKM. The CDR3 runs 14 residues. The CDR3, as DNA: TGTGCCAGCAGTTTAAAAGCAGGGGGGGACGAGCAGTACTTC. It codes for CASSLKAGGDEQYF.

This clonotype was found many times. The chain has TRBV7-9 and TRBJ2-7; D is uncertain. The ends were cut back, 5 bases at V and 3 bases at J, with 17 bases in the middle. Per germline, CDR1 SEHNR and CDR2 FQNEAQ (reference sequence). The CDR3 extends over 15 amino acids. The CDR3 DNA is TGTGCCAGCAGCCCGCCGACTTCCCATGGCTACGAGCAGTACTTC. Translation: CASSPPTSHGYEQYF.

The gene calls are TRBV19 and TRBJ2-7; TRBD2 might be the D (5 bases). Germline V gives CDR1 LNHDA, CDR2 SQIVND (reference sequence). The CDR3 is 16 amino acids. V was pared by 5 bases and J by 1 base, with 18 bases between. CDR3 nucleotide sequence: TGTGCCAGTAGTCAGGACGGCGTGGAGCGGTCCTACGAGCAGTACTTC. Its protein product is CASSQDGVERSYEQYF.

This clonotype came up a few times. This CDR3 is missing its conserved last phenylalanine or tryptophan, likely due to a read error. The chain links TRBV24-1 to TRBJ2-3; D gene ambiguous. CDR1 and CDR2 from the germline V gene are KGHDR and SFDVKD. The CDR3 covers 14 residues. Trimming took off 4 bases at V and 6 bases at J, with 13 bases between the two ends. The CDR3 region has the DNA TGTGCCACCAGTGACCAACCCTTGACCGATACGCAGTATCTT. Its protein is CATSDQPLTDTQYL.

This clonotype has ten or more counts. The chain uses TRBV6-5 and TRBJ1-3; the match to TRBD1 covers 8 bases. V was pared by 6 bases and J by 2 bases, with 15 bases of the junction left unmatched. The length of the CDR3 is 18 residues. The germline V gene has CDR1 MNHEY and CDR2 SVGAGI. Here the CDR3 DNA reads TGTGCCAGCAGCCCGATGGACAGGGTAGCGGGTGCTGGAAACACCATATATTTT. Encoded protein: CASSPMDRVAGAGNTIYF.

Regarding this clonotype: The missing conserved phenylalanine or tryptophan at the end of this CDR3 makes a read error likely. The genes are TRBV6-6 and TRBJ1-1; D unclear. The V gene's germline CDR1 is MNHNY and CDR2 SVGAGI (reference sequence). V shed 5 bases and J shed 0 bases, with 7 bases lying between them. The length of the CDR3 is 13 residues. The CDR3 reads CASSAALNTEAFS. DNA of the CDR3: TGTGCCAGCAGTGCAGCCTTGAACACTGAAGCTTTCTCT.

This clonotype has ten or more counts. This chain uses TRBV20-1 with TRBJ1-1, with 8 positions matching TRBD1. Trimming at V came to 3 bases and at J to 4 bases, leaving 7 bases not matched to a gene. CDR1 and CDR2 from the germline V gene are DFQATT and SNEGSKA (reference sequence). CDR3 size: 14 residues. CDR3 DNA: TGCAGTGCTAGGACAGGGGTCGAGGGCACTGAAGCTTTCTTT. Amino acids: CSARTGVEGTEAFF.

The table lists this clonotype with many counts. The gene calls are TRBV12-3 or TRBV12-4 and TRBJ1-4; 7 bases line up with TRBD1. The V gene end was trimmed by 5 bases and the J gene end by 6 bases; junction bases not matched to a gene: 9. CDR3 size: 15 residues. CDR3 nucleotide sequence: TGTGCCAGCAGTACACCAGACAGGGTGGATGAAAAACTGTTTTTT. It encodes CASSTPDRVDEKLFF.

The chain joins TRBV9 to TRBJ2-3; TRBD2 agrees at 7 bases. This CDR3 region has 15 residues. The trim removed 1 base at V and 2 bases at J, leaving 4 bases unmatched. Germline lookup yields CDR1 SGDLS and CDR2 YYNGEE. The CDR3 nucleotides read TGTGCCAGCAGCGTAAGCGGGACCTACACAGATACGCAGTATTTT. This gives the protein CASSVSGTYTDTQYF.

Notes on this clonotype: This may be a read error: a much more frequent sequence differs by one nucleotide. The chain has TRBV7-9 and TRBJ2-5, with 7 nucleotides matching TRBD1. This CDR3 is built from 14 residues. The germline CDR1 and CDR2 sequences are SEHNR and FQNEAQ (reference sequence). CDR3 residues: CAGSQNRGQGTQYF. The CDR3 DNA reads as TGTGCCGGCAGTCAGAACAGGGGACAAGGGACCCAGTACTTC.

A remark on this clonotype: A read error may account for a junction end that differs from germline. This chain connects TRBV9 to TRBJ2-7; TRBD2 agrees at 7 bases. Germline V gene sequence: CDR1 SGDLS, CDR2 YYNGEE. The CDR3 length is 15 residues. The chain's CDR3 is CASSGRPDGDYEQCF. CDR3 in DNA: TGTGCCAGCAGCGGGCGTCCTGACGGGGACTACGAGCAGTGCTTC. The full variable domain, rest sourced from reference TRBV9 and TRBJ2-7, is DSGVTQTPKHLITATGQRVTLRCSPRSGDLSVYWYQQSLDQGLQFLIQYYNGEERAKGNILERFSAQQFPDLHSELNLSSLELGDSALYFCASSGRPDGDYEQCFGPGTRLTVT.

On this clonotype: A much larger clone sits a single nucleotide away, making a read error possible. The gene calls are TRBV5-1 and TRBJ1-1, with 9 bases fitting TRBD1. The trim removed 3 bases at V and 5 bases at J, leaving 8 bases unmatched. CDR3 length equals 15 residues. Germline-derived CDR1 and CDR2 are SGHRS and YFSETQ. This CDR3 reads CASSSGDRAGTEAFF. As DNA, the CDR3 is TGCGCCAGCAGCTCCGGGGACAGGGCGGGAACTGAAGCTTTCTTT.

The J gene is TRBJ2-3, the V gene TRBV27, with D uncertain. This CDR3 comprises 14 residues. Per germline, CDR1 MNHEY and CDR2 SMNVEV (reference sequence). V dropped 0 bases and J dropped 4 bases, with 8 bases sitting between them. CDR3 bases: TGTGCCAGCAGTTTATCCACGGGTTCAGATACGCAGTATTTT. This codes for CASSLSTGSDTQYF.

The V call is TRBV11-2, the J call TRBJ2-3, with 7 bases that match TRBD1. V lost 4 bases, J lost 7 bases, and 8 bases stayed unmatched. The CDR3 loop spans 14 amino acids. CDR1 and CDR2 from the germline V gene are SGHAT and FQNNGV. CDR3 sequence: CASSSAGGTNTQYF. The CDR3 DNA follows: TGTGCCAGCAGCTCGGCAGGGGGTACAAATACGCAGTATTTT.

This clonotype has just a few counts. The rearrangement links TRBV4-3 to TRBJ2-2, with D maybe TRBD1 (6 bases). V shed 2 bases and J shed 1 base, with 11 bases lying between them. CDR3 size: 16 residues. Germline CDR1 is LGHNA and CDR2 is YSLEER. CDR3 coding DNA: TGCGCCAGCAGCCAACCCCAGGGGCGGAACACCGGGGAGCTGTTTTTT. It codes for CASSQPQGRNTGELFF.

This clonotype was counted many times. The V call is TRBV11-2, the J call TRBJ1-4; no clear D. Germline V gene sequence: CDR1 SGHAT, CDR2 FQNNGV. The CDR3 is 15 amino acids. Trimming stripped 5 bases from V and 6 bases from J, with 16 bases between. Written as DNA, the CDR3 is TGTGCCAGCAGCCCAGGACCTCTAACAGATGAAAAACTGTTTTTT. Its translation: CASSPGPLTDEKLFF.

This clonotype was counted at least ten times. This rearrangement joins TRBV29-1 to TRBJ2-7, with TRBD2 matching over 8 bases. The V and J ends lost 3 bases and 6 bases, in that order; junction bases with no gene match: 4. The CDR3 has 12 amino acids. From germline, CDR1 is SQVTM and CDR2 ANQGSEA. CDR3 coding DNA: TGCAGCGTTGAGTTCCGGGGGGGCGAGCAGTACTTC. Translation gives CSVEFRGGEQYF.

V usage is TRBV7-9 and J usage is TRBJ2-1, with 11 bases lining up with TRBD2. V dropped 3 bases and J dropped 4; count of bases not matched to a gene: 8. Germline CDR1 reads SEHNR; CDR2 reads FQNEAQ (reference sequence). The CDR3 extends over 17 amino acids. The CDR3 DNA is TGTGCCAGCAGCTTCGTCTTAGCGGGGGGGGAGTACAATGAGCAGTTCTTC. Translation: CASSFVLAGGEYNEQFF.

In the case of this clonotype: The germline gene is not matched at one end of the junction; a read error may be the cause. V is TRBV4-1 and J is TRBJ2-7; maybe TRBD2 (5 bases). The length of the CDR3 is 11 residues. Looked up from germline, CDR1 is MGHRA and CDR2 is YSYEKL. The CDR3 nucleotides are TGCGTCAGCAGCCAAGGAGGAGAGCAGTACTTC. This translates into CVSSQGGEQYF.

A remark on this clonotype: The CDR3 ends on some other residue instead of the conserved phenylalanine or tryptophan, so this is likely a read error. The V gene is TRBV24-1, the J gene TRBJ2-3, with D perhaps TRBD2 (5 bases). Trimming removed 5 bases from V and 6 bases from J, with 17 bases in between. The CDR3 has 15 residues. Germline-derived CDR1 and CDR2 are KGHDR and SFDVKD. CDR3 residues: CATSVLGGEGDTQYS. In DNA, the CDR3 is TGTGCCACCAGTGTTCTTGGAGGCGAAGGGGATACGCAGTATTCT.

This clonotype was recorded at least ten times. The J gene is TRBJ1-5, the V gene TRBV7-9; 7 bases are shared with TRBD1. The CDR3 spans 14 residues. CDR1 SEHNR and CDR2 FQNEAQ come from the germline V gene (reference sequence). Unmatched junction bases numbered 4, after V lost 5 bases and J lost 3 bases. CDR3 sequence (DNA): TGTGCCAGCAGCAAGACAGGGAACAATCAGCCCCAGCATTTT. Its protein is CASSKTGNNQPQHF.